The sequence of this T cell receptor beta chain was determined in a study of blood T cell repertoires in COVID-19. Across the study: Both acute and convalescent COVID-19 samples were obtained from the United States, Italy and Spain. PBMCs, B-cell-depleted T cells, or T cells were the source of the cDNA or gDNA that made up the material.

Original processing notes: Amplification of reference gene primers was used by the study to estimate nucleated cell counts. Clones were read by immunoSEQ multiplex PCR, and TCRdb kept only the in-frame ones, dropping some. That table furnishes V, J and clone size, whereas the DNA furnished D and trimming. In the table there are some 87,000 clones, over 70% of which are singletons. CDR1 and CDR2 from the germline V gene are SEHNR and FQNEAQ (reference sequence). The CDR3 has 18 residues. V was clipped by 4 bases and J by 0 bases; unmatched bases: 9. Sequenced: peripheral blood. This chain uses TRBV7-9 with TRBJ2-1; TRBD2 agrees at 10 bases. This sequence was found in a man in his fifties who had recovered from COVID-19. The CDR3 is CASSSLAGGTSSYNEQFF. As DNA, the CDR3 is TGTGCCAGCAGCTCTTTAGCGGGGGGAACCAGCTCCTACAATGAGCAGTTCTTC.